These T cell receptor beta chains were read from a single sample in a study of tumor T cells in aggressive B-cell lymphoma. Here immunoSEQ multiplex PCR was the method, and the copy in TCRdb shows in-frame clones only, minus some. The sample comprises 8,400 or so clones, around 83% of which are singletons, and more than 4.5% rests with the top ten. Material for sequencing was tumor tissue. Receptors originate from an adult with diffuse large B cell lymphoma. The CDR3 runs from the conserved cysteine through the conserved F or W. The D gene is left open where the match is weak. Expanded clones get a size class; other rows say once, few or many, or leave the size out.

CDR3 protein	CDR3 DNA	V gene	J gene	clone size	D gene
CASSYPSGPGTGELFF	TGCGCCAGCAGCTACCCTAGCGGCCCGGGTACCGGGGAGCTGTTTTTT	TRBV5-1	TRBJ2-2	NA	TRBD2
CAWDRQGRTEAFF	TGTGCCTGGGACCGACAGGGGCGCACTGAAGCTTTCTTT	TRBV30	TRBJ1-1	NA	TRBD1
CASSVEGGQGTEAFF	TGCGCCAGCAGCGTTGAGGGGGGGCAGGGCACTGAAGCTTTCTTT	TRBV5-1	TRBJ1-1	NA	NA
CASSPQEGYQPQHF	TGCGCCAGCAGCCCCCAGGAGGGATATCAGCCCCAGCATTTT	TRBV4-1	TRBJ1-5	NA	NA
CASSPGLAGAVLTF	TGTGCCAGCAGTCCGGGACTAGCGGGTGCCGTCCTGACTTTC	TRBV27	TRBJ2-6	NA	TRBD2
CASSLVGGWNEQFF	TGTGCCAGCAGCCTAGTGGGAGGGTGGAATGAGCAGTTCTTC	TRBV7-2	TRBJ2-1	NA	TRBD2
CASSQVFGGRETQYF	TGTGCCAGCAGCCAAGTATTCGGGGGTCGAGAGACCCAGTACTTC	TRBV14	TRBJ2-5	NA	NA
CASSPRTSGSLPYEQYF	TGTGCCAGCAGTCCCCGGACTAGCGGGAGTCTCCCCTACGAGCAGTACTTC	TRBV7-2	TRBJ2-7	NA	TRBD2
CASTKINYGYTF	TGTGCCAGCACCAAAATTAACTATGGCTACACCTTC	TRBV6-1	TRBJ1-2	once	NA
CTSSLGASGSWYQETQYF	TGTACCAGCAGCTTAGGGGCTAGCGGGTCGTGGTACCAAGAGACCCAGTACTTC	TRBV7-2	TRBJ2-5	once	TRBD2
CASSQSSVGTDTQYF	TGCGCCAGCAGCCAGTCTAGCGTCGGCACAGATACGCAGTATTTT	TRBV4-3	TRBJ2-3	NA	NA
CASSPGLAGLNNEQFF	TGTGCCAGCAGCCCTGGACTAGCGGGACTGAACAATGAGCAGTTCTTC	TRBV7-9	TRBJ2-1	NA	TRBD2
CASSSPGQGYEQYF	TGTGCCAGCAGCTCTCCGGGACAGGGGTACGAGCAGTACTTC	TRBV5-6	TRBJ2-7	once	TRBD1
CASSLTGDYEQYF	TGTGCCAGCAGCTTGACAGGGGACTACGAGCAGTACTTC	TRBV5-4	TRBJ2-7	few	TRBD1